These 5 T cell receptor beta chains originate from one sample sequenced in a study of T cells after yellow fever vaccination. TCRdb fed the 5' RACE reads into MiXCR, producing one record per CDR3 protein. The data contain some 200,000 distinct CDR3 sequences, about 3% of them singletons. Sequencing was performed on CD4+ T cells sorted from PBMCs, taken 10 days after the yellow fever booster vaccination. These receptors all stem from a man between 18 and 35 years old who received the YFV17D yellow fever vaccine.

This clonotype was counted between two and nine times. This chain connects TRBV5-1 to TRBJ2-5; 8 nucleotides align to TRBD1. V gave up 6 bases and J gave up 5 bases; unmatched junction bases: 6. This CDR3 contains 13 residues. Germline values: CDR1 SGHRS, CDR2 YFSETQ. CDR3 nucleotides: TGCGCCAGCACAGGGGGCGCTGGGGAGACCCAGTACTTC. As protein: CASTGGAGETQYF.

The rearrangement links TRBV7-2 to TRBJ1-5, with D uncertain. The CDR3 runs 13 residues. Germline CDR1 SGHTA, CDR2 FQGNSA. Trimming removed 5 bases from V and 4 bases from J, with 9 bases in between. CDR3 coding DNA: TGTGCCAGCAGCGAAGACACGAATCAGCCCCAGCATTTT. It translates to CASSEDTNQPQHF.

This clonotype was counted ten times or more. The chain is built from TRBV12-3 or TRBV12-4 and TRBJ2-3, with 7 bases that match TRBD1. Trimming took 6 bases from V and 0 from J; bases not matched to a gene: 3. This CDR3 has 14 amino acids. CDR3 sequence: CASRGDRSTDTQYF. CDR3 DNA: TGTGCCAGCAGGGGGGACAGAAGCACAGATACGCAGTATTTT.

The V call is TRBV6-2 or TRBV6-3, the J call TRBJ2-7, with 7 bases aligning to TRBD2. Germline V gives CDR1 MNHEY, CDR2 SVGEGT. CDR3 length equals 15 residues. V was pared by 2 bases and J by 2 bases, with 6 bases of the junction left unmatched. CDR3 sequence (DNA): TGTGCCAGCAGTTACCCAGCGGGGCAGACCTACGAGCAGTACTTC. Its translation: CASSYPAGQTYEQYF.

Ten or more counts support this clonotype. This chain uses TRBV12-3 or TRBV12-4 with TRBJ2-7; TRBD1 is a possible D gene (7 bases). CDR3 length equals 15 residues. V lost 2 bases and J 3 bases, leaving 14 bases between the germline ends. The CDR3 bases are TGTGCCAGCAGTTTACTCCCAGGGGGAGGCTACGAGCAGTACTTC. The encoded protein is CASSLLPGGGYEQYF.